These 14 T cell receptor beta chains share one sample of origin, sequenced in a study of CD8+CD57+ T cells in acquired aplastic anemia. Whoever was chosen for sequencing had shown CD8+CD57+ cell expansion by flow cytometry. It was genomic DNA that served as the template for profiling TCR beta VDJ and CDR3. TCRdb called the reads again in MiXCR, with one record for every CDR3 protein. The sample shows fewer than 200,000 distinct CDR3 sequences, approximately 52% of them seen only once. The sequencing sample was made of sorted CD4+, CD8+, or CD8+CD57+ T cells (not recorded which) from PBMCs. Receptors were obtained from a human donor with aplastic anemia.

This clonotype appeared a few times. The chain uses TRBV24-1 and TRBJ2-3; either TRBD1 or TRBD2 may supply D (6 bases each). Trimming removed 5 bases at V and 4 bases at J, with 12 bases between. This CDR3 has 14 residues. Germline V lookup: CDR1 KGHDR, CDR2 SFDVKD. Written as DNA, the CDR3 is TGTGCCACCAGTGTCCAGGGGAGGCCAGATACGCAGTATTTT. Protein: CATSVQGRPDTQYF.

This clonotype was observed many times. This chain joins TRBV3-1 and TRBJ2-3, with 9 bases aligning to TRBD2. V was clipped by 0 bases and J by 4 bases; unmatched bases: 5. The length of the CDR3 is 16 residues. Germline-derived CDR1 and CDR2 are LGHDT and YNNKEL (reference sequence). The CDR3 sequence is CASSQDQVAGADTQYF. CDR3 nucleotide sequence: TGTGCCAGCAGCCAAGATCAGGTAGCGGGAGCAGATACGCAGTATTTT.

The rearrangement links TRBV20-1 to TRBJ1-1; D is possibly TRBD1 (6 bases). The germline V and J ends were trimmed by 1 base and 6 bases, with 12 bases remaining between them. The CDR3 spans 13 residues. The germline V gene has CDR1 DFQATT and CDR2 SNEGSKA (reference sequence). The CDR3 bases are TGCAGTGCTAGAGTCGGGGGCGCGGCTGAAGCTTTCTTT. It codes for CSARVGGAAEAFF.

The chain employs TRBV14 and TRBJ2-3; D is unresolved. Germline CDR1 SGHDN, CDR2 FVKESK. V lost 1 base to trimming and J lost 7 bases, with 3 bases between them. The CDR3 sequence is 11 residues long. The CDR3 bases are TGTGCCAGCAGCCAAGGAAATACGCAGTATTTT. It specifies CASSQGNTQYF.

This chain joins TRBV5-4 and TRBJ1-4; D remains unclear. CDR1 and CDR2 (germline): SGHNT, YYREEE (reference sequence). Trimming removed 2 bases from V and 3 bases from J, with 11 bases in between. The CDR3 contains 15 residues. CDR3 region: CASSLLSDSNEKLFF. CDR3 bases: TGTGCCAGCAGCTTACTGTCGGACTCTAATGAAAAACTGTTTTTT.

This clonotype is labeled as medium-sized. The chain carries TRBV19 and TRBJ1-1, with a possible D match to TRBD1 (6 bases). The V and J ends lost 4 bases and 5 bases respectively, with 14 bases between them. The CDR3 runs 14 residues. In germline, CDR1 is LNHDA, CDR2 SQIVND (reference sequence). CDR3 nucleotides: TGTGCCAGTAGTAAGCCAGGGGATAGGACTGAAGCTTTCTTT. Amino acid sequence: CASSKPGDRTEAFF.

This clonotype was found a few times. The CDR3 bases are TGCAGAGCGGGACAGGGGAGTGGTGAAGCTTTCTTT. Translation gives CRAGQGSGEAFF. The genes are TRBV29-1 and TRBJ1-1; 10 bases map to TRBD1. The CDR3 is 12 residues long. Germline CDR1 SQVTM, CDR2 ANQGSEA.

Regarding this clonotype: A much larger clone lies a single base off, so this may be a read error. The V call is TRBV10-3, the J call TRBJ2-7; 12 nucleotides agree with TRBD1. The CDR3 extends over 15 amino acids. In germline, CDR1 is ENHRY, CDR2 SYGVKD. V lost 10 bases and J lost 3; bases outside the gene matches: 10. CDR3 DNA sequence: TGTGCCAGCTGCCCCGGGACAGGGGGCGTCTACGAGCAGTACTTC. Translation gives CASCPGTGGVYEQYF.

This clonotype was counted only a few times. The rearrangement uses TRBV7-8 and TRBJ2-1, with D maybe TRBD2 (6 bases). Germline V gene data show CDR1 as SGHVS and CDR2 as FQNEAQ. V was trimmed by 0 bases and J by 9 bases, leaving 15 bases between them. The CDR3 is 15 amino acids. CDR3 region: CASSLAPYASVEQFF. The CDR3 DNA follows: TGTGCCAGCAGCTTAGCGCCATACGCTAGCGTTGAGCAGTTCTTC.

In the case of this clonotype: This sequence may be a read error, since a much larger clone differs from it by one base. The chain recombines TRBV30 with TRBJ2-1, with D perhaps matching TRBD1 (6 bases). CDR1 is GTSNPN, CDR2 SVGIG, per germline (reference sequence). The CDR3 is 18 residues long. The CDR3 DNA is TGTGCCTGGAGTGTACCGGGCAGGGGATATAGGTTTGGCAATGGGCAGTTCTTC. Encoded protein: CAWSVPGRGYRFGNGQFF.

J is TRBJ1-3 and V is TRBV10-3; D ambiguous. Per germline, CDR1 ENHRY and CDR2 SYGVKD. The V end was cut by 11 bases, the J end by 0 bases, with 8 bases between. The CDR3 totals 12 residues. CDR3 coding DNA: TGTGCCGCCTCTATCTCTGGAAACACCATATATTTT. This sequence encodes CAASISGNTIYF.

This clonotype was counted a few times. This rearrangement joins TRBV6-1 to TRBJ1-1; TRBD1 agrees at 8 bases. Per germline, CDR1 MNHNS and CDR2 SASEGT. There are 16 residues in the CDR3. Trimming took 6 bases from V and 0 from J; bases not matched to a gene: 9. CDR3 in amino acids: CASRPTGASVNTEAFF. The CDR3 DNA sequence: TGTGCCAGCAGGCCGACAGGGGCCTCCGTGAACACTGAAGCTTTCTTT.

CDR3: CASSEGRVSEQYF. The DNA of the CDR3 is TGCGCCAGCAGTGAAGGCAGGGTAAGCGAGCAGTACTTC. The chain uses TRBV10-2 and TRBJ2-7; possibly TRBD1 for D (5 bases). CDR1 and CDR2 from the germline V gene are WSHSY and SAAADI. This CDR3 is built from 13 residues. V lost 3 bases to trimming and J lost 6 bases, with 12 bases between them.

Points on this clonotype: This could be a read error, since a much larger clone is one nucleotide away. This chain links TRBV3-1 with TRBJ2-7; the D gene is possibly TRBD2 (5 bases). Between the trimmed V and J ends, which lost 4 bases and 5 bases, there was a span of 18 bases. The CDR3 has 15 amino acids. Germline CDR1 is LGHDT and CDR2 is YNNKEL (reference sequence). The CDR3 region is CASSLRRRGSDEQYF. The CDR3 bases are TGTGCCAGCAGCCTAAGGAGGAGAGGGAGCGACGAGCAGTACTTC.